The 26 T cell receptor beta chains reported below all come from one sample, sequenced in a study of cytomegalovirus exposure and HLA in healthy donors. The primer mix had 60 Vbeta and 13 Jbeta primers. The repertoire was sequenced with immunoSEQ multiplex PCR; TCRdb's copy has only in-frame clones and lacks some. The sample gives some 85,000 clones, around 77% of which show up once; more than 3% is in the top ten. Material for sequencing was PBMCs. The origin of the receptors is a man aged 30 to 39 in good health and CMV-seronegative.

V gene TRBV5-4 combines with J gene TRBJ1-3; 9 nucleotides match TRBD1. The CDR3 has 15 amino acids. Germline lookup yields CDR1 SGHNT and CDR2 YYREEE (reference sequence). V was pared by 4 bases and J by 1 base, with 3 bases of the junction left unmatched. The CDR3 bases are TGTGCCAGCAGCACAGGGGGCTTTTCTGGAAACACCATATATTTT. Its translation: CASSTGGFSGNTIYF.

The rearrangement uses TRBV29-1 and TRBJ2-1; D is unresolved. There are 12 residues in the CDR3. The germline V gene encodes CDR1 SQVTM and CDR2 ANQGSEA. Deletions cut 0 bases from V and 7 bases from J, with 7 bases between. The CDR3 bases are TGCAGCGTTGAAGATTACAGTAATGAGCAGTTCTTC. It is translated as CSVEDYSNEQFF.

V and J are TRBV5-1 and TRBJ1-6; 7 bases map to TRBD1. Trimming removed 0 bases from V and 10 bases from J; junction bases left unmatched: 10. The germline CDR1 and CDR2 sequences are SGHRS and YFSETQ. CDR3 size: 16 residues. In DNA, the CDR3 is TGCGCCAGCAGCTTGGAGCGAACAGGGGACTTATCACCCCTCCACTTT. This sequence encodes CASSLERTGDLSPLHF.

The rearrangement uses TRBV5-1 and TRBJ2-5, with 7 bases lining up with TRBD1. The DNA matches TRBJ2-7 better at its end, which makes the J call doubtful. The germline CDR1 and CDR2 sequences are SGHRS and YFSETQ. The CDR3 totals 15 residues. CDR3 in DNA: TGCGCCAGCAGCCTGGGGACAGATGGATTCTACGAGCAGTACTTC. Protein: CASSLGTDGFYEQYF.

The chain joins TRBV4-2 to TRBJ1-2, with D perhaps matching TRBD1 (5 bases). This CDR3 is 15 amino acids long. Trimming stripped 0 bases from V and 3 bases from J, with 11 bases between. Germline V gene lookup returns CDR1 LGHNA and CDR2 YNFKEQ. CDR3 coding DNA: TGTGCCAGCAGCCAAGATCGAGACAGAGACTATGGCTACACCTTC. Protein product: CASSQDRDRDYGYTF.

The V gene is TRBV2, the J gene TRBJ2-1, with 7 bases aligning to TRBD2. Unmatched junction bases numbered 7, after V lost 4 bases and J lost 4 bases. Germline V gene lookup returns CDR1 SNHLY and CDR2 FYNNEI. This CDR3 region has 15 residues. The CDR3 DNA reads TGTGCCAGCAGTGTGGGGGGGGGATCTTACAATGAGCAGTTCTTC. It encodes CASSVGGGSYNEQFF.

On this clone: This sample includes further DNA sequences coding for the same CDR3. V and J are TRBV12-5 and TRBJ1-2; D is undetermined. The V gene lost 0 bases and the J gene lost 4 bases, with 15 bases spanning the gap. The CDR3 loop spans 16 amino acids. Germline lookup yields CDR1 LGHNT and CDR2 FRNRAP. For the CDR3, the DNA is TGTGCTAGTGGTTTGGTCGTCGCGGGGAATAGCTATGGCTACACCTTC. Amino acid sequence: CASGLVVAGNSYGYTF.

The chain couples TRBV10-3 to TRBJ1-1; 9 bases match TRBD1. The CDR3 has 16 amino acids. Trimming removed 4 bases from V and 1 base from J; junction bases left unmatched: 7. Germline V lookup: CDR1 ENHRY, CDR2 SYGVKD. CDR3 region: CAISGGDRVQNTEAFF. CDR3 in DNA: TGTGCCATCAGTGGTGGGGACAGGGTCCAGAACACTGAAGCTTTCTTT.

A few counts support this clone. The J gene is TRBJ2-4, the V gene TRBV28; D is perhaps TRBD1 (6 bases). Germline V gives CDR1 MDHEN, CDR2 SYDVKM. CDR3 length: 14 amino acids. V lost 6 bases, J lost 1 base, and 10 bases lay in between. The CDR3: CASRGAGAKNIQYF. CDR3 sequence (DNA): TGTGCCAGCAGGGGGGCCGGGGCCAAAAACATTCAGTACTTC.

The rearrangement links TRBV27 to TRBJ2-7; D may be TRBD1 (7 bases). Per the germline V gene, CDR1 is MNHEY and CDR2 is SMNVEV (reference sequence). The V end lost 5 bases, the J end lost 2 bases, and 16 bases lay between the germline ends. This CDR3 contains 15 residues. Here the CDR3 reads CASSPGGDSTYEQYF. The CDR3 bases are TGTGCCAGCAGTCCAGGCGGGGACAGCACCTACGAGCAGTACTTC.

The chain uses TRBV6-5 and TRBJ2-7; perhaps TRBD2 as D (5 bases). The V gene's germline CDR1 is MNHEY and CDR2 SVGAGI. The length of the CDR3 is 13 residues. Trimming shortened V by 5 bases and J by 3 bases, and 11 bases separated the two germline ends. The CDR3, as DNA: TGTGCCAGCAGTGCCGGAGGCTACTACGAGCAGTACTTC. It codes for CASSAGGYYEQYF.

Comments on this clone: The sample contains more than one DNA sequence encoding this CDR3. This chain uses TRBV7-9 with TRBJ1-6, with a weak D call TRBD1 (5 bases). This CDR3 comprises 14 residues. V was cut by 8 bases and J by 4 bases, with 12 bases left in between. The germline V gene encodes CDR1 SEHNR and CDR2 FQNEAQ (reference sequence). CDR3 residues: CASAGPAYNSPLHF. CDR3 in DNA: TGTGCCAGCGCAGGGCCAGCATATAATTCACCCCTCCACTTT.

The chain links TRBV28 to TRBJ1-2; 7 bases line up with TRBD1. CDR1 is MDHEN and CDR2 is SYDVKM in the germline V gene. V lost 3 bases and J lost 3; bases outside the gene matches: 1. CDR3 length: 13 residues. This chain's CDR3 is CASSFTGDYGYTF. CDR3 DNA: TGTGCCAGCAGTTTTACAGGGGACTATGGCTACACCTTC.

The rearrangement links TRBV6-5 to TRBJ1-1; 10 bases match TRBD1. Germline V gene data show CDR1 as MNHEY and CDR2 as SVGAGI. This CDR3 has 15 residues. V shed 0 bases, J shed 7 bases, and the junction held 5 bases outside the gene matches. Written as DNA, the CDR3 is TGTGCCAGCAGTTACTCCTCGGGACAGGGGTATGAAGCTTTCTTT. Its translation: CASSYSSGQGYEAFF.

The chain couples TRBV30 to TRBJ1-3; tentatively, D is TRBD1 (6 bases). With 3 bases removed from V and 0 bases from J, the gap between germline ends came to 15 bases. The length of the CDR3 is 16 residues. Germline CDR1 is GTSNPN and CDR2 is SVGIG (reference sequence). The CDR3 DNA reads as TGTGCCTGGAGCCCCCGGACAGCCTACTCTGGAAACACCATATATTTT. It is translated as CAWSPRTAYSGNTIYF.

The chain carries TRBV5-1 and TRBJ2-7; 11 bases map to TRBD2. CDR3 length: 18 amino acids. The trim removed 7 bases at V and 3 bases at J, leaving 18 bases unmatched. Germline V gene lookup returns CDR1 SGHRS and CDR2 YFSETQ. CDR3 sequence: CASQQGAIAGGRRYEQYF. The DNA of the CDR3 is TGCGCCAGCCAACAGGGGGCAATAGCGGGGGGGCGACGCTACGAGCAGTACTTC.

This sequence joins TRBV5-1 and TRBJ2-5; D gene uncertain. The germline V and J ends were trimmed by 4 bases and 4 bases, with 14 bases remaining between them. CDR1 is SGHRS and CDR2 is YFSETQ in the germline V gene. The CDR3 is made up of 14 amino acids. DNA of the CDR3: TGCGCCAGCAGCCCGACTGGGTCTGTAGAGACCCAGTACTTC. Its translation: CASSPTGSVETQYF.

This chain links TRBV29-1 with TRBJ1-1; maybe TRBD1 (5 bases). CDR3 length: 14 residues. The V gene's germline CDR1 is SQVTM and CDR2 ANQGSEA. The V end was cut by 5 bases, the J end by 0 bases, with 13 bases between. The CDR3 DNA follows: TGCAGCGTTCAGGGCGGATCCATGAACACTGAAGCTTTCTTT. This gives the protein CSVQGGSMNTEAFF.

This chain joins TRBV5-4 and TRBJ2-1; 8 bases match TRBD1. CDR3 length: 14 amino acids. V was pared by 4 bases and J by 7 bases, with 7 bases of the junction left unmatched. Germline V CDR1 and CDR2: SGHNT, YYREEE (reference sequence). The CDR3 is CASSHGDRLNEQFF. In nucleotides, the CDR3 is TGTGCCAGCAGCCACGGGGACAGGCTTAATGAGCAGTTCTTC.

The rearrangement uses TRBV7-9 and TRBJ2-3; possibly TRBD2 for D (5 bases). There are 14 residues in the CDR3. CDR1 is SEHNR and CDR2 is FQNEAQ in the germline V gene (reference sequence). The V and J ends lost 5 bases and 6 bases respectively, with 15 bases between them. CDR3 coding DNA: TGTGCCAGCAGCCCCCGGGAATCACGGGATACGCAGTATTTT. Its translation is CASSPRESRDTQYF.

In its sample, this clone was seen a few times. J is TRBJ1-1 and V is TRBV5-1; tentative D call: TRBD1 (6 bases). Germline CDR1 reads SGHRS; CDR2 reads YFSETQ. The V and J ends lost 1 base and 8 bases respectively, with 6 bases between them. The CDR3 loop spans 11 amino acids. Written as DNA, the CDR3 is TGCGCCAGCAGCTTGAGGGGGGAAGCTTTCTTT. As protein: CASSLRGEAFF.

The CDR3 nucleotides read TGTGCCAGCAAAGGGGCTCCAGGGGTTGATGAGCAGTTCTTC. It is translated as CASKGAPGVDEQFF. The rearrangement links TRBV6-4 to TRBJ2-1, with D tentatively TRBD1 (6 bases). The CDR3 is 14 amino acids. CDR1 is MRHNA, CDR2 SNTAGT, per germline. V was shortened by 7 bases and J by 8 bases, with 18 bases between the two germline ends.

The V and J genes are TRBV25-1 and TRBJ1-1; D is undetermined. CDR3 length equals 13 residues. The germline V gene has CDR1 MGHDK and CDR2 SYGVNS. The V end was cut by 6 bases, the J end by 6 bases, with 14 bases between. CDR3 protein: CASRTYRTAEAFF. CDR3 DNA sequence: TGTGCCAGCAGGACATACAGAACGGCTGAAGCTTTCTTT.

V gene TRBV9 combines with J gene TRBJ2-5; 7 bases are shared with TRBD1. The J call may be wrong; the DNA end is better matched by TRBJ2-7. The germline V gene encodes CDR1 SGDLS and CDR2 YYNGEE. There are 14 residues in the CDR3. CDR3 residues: CASSVRQGGNEQYF. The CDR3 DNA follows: TGTGCCAGCAGCGTACGACAGGGTGGGAACGAGCAGTACTTC.

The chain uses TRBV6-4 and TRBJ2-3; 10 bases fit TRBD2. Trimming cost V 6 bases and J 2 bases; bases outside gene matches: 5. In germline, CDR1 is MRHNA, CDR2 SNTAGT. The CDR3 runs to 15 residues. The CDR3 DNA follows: TGTGCCAGCAGACGACTAGCGGGCAACACAGATACGCAGTATTTT. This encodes CASRRLAGNTDTQYF.

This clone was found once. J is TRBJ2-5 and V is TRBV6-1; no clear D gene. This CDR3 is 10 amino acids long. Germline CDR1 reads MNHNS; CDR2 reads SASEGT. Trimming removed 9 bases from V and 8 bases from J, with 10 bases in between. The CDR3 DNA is TGTGCCAGTAAACGAGTCACCCAGTACTTC. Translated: CASKRVTQYF.